This T cell receptor (beta chain) was recovered during a study of blood T cell repertoires in COVID-19. Profiling relied on immunoSEQ multiplex PCR, and the TCRdb table lists in-frame clones only, not all of them. Of about 180,000 clones in the sample, 65% to 90% are singletons; the top ten hold 8% to 10%. The trim removed 5 bases at V and 7 bases at J, leaving 5 bases unmatched. The V gene's germline CDR1 is MNHEY and CDR2 SVGAGI. This CDR3 comprises 13 residues. What was sequenced was peripheral blood. This TCR came from a man between 50 and 59 years old with active or convalescent COVID-19. The genes are TRBV6-5 and TRBJ1-2; 9 positions match TRBD1. CDR3 nucleotides: TGTGCCAGCAGTCCGACAGGGGGATCTGGCTACACCTTC. This encodes CASSPTGGSGYTF.